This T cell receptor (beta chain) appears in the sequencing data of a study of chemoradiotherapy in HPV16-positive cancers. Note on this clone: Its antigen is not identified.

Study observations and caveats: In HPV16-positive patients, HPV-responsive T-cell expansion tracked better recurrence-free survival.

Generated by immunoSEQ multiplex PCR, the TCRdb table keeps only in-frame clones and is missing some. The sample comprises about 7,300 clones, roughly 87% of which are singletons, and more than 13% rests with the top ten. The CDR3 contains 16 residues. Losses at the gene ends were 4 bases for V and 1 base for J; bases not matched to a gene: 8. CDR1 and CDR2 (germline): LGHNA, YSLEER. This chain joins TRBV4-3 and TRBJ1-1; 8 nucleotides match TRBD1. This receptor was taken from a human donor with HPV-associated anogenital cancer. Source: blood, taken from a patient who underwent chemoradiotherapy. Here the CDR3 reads CASSPQTGGWNTEAFF. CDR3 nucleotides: TGCGCCAGCAGCCCCCAAACAGGGGGATGGAACACTGAAGCTTTCTTT.